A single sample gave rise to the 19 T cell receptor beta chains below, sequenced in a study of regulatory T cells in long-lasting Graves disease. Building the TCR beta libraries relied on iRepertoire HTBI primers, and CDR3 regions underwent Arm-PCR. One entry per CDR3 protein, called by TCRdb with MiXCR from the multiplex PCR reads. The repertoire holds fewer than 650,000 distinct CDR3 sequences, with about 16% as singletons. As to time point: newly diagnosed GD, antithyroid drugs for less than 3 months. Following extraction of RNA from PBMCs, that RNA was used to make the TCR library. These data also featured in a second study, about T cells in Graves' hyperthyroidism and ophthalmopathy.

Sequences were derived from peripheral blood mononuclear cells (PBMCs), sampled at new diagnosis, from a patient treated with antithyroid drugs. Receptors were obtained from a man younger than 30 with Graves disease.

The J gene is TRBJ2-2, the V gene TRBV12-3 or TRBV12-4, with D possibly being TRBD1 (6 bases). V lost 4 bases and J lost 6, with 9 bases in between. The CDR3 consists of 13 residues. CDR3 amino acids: CASSWAGAGELFF. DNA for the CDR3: TGTGCCAGCAGTTGGGCAGGGGCCGGGGAGCTGTTTTTT.

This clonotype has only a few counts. Here the CDR3 DNA reads TGTGCCAGCAGCCAACACAGAGCCTACGAGCAGTACTTC. It encodes CASSQHRAYEQYF. The genes are TRBV4-2 and TRBJ2-7; D is unresolved. V was trimmed by 2 bases and J by 2 bases, leaving 7 bases between them. This CDR3 contains 13 residues. The germline V gene encodes CDR1 LGHNA and CDR2 YNFKEQ.

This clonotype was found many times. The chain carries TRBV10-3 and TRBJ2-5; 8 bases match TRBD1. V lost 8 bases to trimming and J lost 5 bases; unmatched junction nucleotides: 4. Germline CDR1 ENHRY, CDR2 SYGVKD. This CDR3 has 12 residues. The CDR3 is CAIQGAGETQYF. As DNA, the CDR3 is TGTGCCATCCAGGGGGCCGGGGAGACCCAGTACTTC.

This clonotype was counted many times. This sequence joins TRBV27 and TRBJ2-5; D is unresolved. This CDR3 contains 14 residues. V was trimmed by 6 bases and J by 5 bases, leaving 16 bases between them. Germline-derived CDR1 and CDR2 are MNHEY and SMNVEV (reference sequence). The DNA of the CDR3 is TGTGCCAGCAGCCCCGGGCTCCCGAAGGAGACCCAGTACTTC. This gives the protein CASSPGLPKETQYF.

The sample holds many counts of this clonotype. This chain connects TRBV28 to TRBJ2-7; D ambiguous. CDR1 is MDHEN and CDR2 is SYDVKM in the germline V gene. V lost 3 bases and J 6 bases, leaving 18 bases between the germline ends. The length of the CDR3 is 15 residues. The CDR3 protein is CASSFQGPFLSEQYF. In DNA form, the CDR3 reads TGTGCCAGCAGTTTCCAAGGACCATTTTTGAGCGAGCAGTACTTC.

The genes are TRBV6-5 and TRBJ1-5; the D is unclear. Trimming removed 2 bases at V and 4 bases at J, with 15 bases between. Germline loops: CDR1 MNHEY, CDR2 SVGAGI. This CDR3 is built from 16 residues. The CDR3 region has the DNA TGTGCCAGCAGTTACCTGCGGGAGGCCCCTAATCAGCCCCAGCATTTT. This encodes CASSYLREAPNQPQHF.

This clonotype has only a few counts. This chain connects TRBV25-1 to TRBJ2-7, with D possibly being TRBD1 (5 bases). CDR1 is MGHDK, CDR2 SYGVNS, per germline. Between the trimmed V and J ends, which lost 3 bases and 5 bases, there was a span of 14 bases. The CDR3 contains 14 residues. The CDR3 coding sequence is TGTGCCAGCAGTGATCGTGCCAGGGCGGACGAGCAGTACTTC. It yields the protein CASSDRARADEQYF.

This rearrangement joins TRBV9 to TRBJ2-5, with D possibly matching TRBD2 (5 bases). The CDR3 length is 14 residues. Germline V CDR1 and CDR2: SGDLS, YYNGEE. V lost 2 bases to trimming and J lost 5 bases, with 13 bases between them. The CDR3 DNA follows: TGTGCCAGCAGCGTCGAAGGGCCGGGGGAGACCCAGTACTTC. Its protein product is CASSVEGPGETQYF. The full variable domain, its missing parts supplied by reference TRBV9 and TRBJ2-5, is DSGVTQTPKHLITATGQRVTLRCSPRSGDLSVYWYQQSLDQGLQFLIQYYNGEERAKGNILERFSAQQFPDLHSELNLSSLELGDSALYFCASSVEGPGETQYFGPGTRLLVL.

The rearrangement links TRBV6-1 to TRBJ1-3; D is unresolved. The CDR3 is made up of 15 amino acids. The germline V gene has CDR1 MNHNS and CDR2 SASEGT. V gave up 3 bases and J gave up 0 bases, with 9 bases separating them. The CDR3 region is CASSEDVNSGNTIYF. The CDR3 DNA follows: TGTGCCAGCAGTGAGGACGTTAACTCTGGAAACACCATATATTTT.

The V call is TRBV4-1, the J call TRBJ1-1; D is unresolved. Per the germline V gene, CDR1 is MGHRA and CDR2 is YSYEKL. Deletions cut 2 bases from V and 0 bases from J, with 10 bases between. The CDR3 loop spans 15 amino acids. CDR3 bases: TGCGCCAGCAGCCAAAGGAGTGTTGTGAACACTGAAGCTTTCTTT. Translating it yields CASSQRSVVNTEAFF.

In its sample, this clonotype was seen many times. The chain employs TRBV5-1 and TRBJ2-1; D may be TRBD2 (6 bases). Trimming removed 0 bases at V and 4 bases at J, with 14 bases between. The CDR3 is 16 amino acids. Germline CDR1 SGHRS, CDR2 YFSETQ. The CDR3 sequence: CASSLAEGLGYNEQFF. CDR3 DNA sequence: TGCGCCAGCAGCTTGGCGGAGGGCCTGGGTTACAATGAGCAGTTCTTC.

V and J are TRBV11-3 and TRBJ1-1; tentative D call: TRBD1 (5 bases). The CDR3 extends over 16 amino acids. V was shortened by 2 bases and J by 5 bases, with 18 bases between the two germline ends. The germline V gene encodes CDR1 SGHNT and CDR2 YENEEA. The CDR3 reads CASSLYNRQGVTEAFF. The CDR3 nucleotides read TGTGCCAGCAGCTTATATAATCGGCAGGGAGTTACTGAAGCTTTCTTT.

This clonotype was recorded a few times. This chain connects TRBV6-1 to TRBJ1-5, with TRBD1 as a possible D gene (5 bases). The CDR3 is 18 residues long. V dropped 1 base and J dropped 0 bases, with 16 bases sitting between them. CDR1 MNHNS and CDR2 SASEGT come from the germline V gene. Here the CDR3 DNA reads TGTGCCAGCAGTGAAGGAAGGGCGGGGCGCCCTAGCAATCAGCCCCAGCATTTT. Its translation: CASSEGRAGRPSNQPQHF.

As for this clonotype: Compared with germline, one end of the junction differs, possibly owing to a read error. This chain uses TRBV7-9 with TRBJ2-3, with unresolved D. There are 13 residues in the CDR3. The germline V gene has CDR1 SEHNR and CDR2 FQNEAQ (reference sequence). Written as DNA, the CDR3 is TGCGCCAGCAGCTTGGAACCTCCGGATACGCAGTATTTT. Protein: CASSLEPPDTQYF.

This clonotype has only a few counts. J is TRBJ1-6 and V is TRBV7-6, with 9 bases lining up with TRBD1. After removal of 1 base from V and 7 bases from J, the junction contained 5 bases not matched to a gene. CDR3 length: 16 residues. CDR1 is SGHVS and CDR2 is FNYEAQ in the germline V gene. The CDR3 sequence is CASSLGTGVSNSPLHF. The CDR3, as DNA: TGTGCCAGCAGCTTAGGGACAGGGGTTTCCAATTCACCCCTCCACTTT. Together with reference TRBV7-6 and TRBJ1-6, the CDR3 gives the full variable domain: GAGVSQSPRYKVTKRGQDVALRCDPISGHVSLYWYRQALGQGPEFLTYFNYEAQQDKSGLPNDRFSAERPEGSISTLTIQRTEQRDSAMYRCASSLGTGVSNSPLHFGNGTRLTVT.

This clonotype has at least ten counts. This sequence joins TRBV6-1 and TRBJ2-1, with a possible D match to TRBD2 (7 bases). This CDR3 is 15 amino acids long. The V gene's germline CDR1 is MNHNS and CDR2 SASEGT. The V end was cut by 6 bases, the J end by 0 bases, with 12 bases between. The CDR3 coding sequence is TGTGCCAGCAGAACTGCGGGGGCCTCCTACAATGAGCAGTTCTTC. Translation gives CASRTAGASYNEQFF.

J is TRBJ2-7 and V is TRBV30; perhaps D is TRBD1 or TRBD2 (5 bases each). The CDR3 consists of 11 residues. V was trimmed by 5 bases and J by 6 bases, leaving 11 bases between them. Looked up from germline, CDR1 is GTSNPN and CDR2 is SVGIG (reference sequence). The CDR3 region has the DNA TGTGCCTGGGACGGGGCCTGCGAGCAGTACTTC. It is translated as CAWDGACEQYF.

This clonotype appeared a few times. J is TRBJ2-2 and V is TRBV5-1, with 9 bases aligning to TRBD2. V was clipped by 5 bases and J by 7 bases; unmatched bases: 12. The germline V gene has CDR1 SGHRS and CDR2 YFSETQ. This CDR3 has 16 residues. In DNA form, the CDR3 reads TGCGCCAGCAGGTTAGACTCCGGGACTAGCATCGGGGAGCTGTTTTTT. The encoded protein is CASRLDSGTSIGELFF.

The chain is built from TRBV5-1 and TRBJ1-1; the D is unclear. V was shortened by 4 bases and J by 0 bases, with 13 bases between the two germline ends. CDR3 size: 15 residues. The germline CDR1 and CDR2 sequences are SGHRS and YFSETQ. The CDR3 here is CASSGNSLMNTEAFF. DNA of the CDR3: TGCGCCAGCAGCGGCAACAGCCTAATGAACACTGAAGCTTTCTTT.